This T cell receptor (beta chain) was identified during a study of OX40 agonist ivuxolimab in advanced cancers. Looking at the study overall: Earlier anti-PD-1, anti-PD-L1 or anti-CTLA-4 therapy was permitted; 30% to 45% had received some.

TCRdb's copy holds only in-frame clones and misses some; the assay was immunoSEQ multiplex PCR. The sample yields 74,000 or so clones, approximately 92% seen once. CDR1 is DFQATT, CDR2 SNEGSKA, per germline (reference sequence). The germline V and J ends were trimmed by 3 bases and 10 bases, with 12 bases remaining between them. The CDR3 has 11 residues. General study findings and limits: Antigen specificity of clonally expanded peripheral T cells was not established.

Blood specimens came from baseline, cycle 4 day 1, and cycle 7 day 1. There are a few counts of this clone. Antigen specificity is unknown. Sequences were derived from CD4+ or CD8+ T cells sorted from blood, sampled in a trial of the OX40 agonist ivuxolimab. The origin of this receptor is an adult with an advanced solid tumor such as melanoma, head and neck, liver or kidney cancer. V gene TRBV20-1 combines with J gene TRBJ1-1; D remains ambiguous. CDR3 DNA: TGCAGTGCTAGTAGGCAAGAGTCAGCTTTCTTT. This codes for CSASRQESAFF.